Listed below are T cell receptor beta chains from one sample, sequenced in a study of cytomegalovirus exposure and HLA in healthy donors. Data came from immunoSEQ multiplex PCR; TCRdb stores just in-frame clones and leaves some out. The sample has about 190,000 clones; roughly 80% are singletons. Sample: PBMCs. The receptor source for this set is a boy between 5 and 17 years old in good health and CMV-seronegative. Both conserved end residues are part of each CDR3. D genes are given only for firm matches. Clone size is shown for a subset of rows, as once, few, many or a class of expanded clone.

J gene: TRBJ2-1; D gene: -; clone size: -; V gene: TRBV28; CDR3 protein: CASIREAEQFF; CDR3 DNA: TGTGCCAGCATCCGAGAGGCCGAGCAGTTCTTC
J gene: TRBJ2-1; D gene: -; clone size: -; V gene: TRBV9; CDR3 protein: CASSVAPGGPYNEQFF; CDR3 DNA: TGTGCCAGCAGCGTAGCTCCGGGGGGCCCTTACAATGAGCAGTTCTTC
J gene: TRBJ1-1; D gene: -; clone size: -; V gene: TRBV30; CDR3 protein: CAWSSRNTEAFF; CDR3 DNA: TGTGCCTGGAGTAGCCGGAACACTGAAGCTTTCTTT
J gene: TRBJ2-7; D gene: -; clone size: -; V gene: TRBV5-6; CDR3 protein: CASSLATGSYEQYF; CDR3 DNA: TGTGCCAGCAGCTTGGCCACAGGATCCTACGAGCAGTACTTC
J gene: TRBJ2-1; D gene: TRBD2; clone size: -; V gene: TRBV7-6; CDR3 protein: CASSSVAGDNEQFF; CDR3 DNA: TGTGCCAGCAGCTCGGTAGCGGGGGACAATGAGCAGTTCTTC
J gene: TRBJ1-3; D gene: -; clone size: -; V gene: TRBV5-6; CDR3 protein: CASSISRWGAGNTIYF; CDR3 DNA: TGTGCCAGCAGCATCTCCAGGTGGGGCGCCGGAAACACCATATATTTT
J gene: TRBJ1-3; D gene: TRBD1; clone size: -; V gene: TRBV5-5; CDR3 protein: CASSLGRQGRNTIYF; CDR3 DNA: TGTGCCAGCAGCTTGGGGAGACAGGGAAGAAACACCATATATTTT
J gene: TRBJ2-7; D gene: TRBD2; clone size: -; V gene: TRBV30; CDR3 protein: CAWSVSLAGYYEQYF; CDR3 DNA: TGTGCCTGGAGTGTAAGCCTAGCGGGGTACTACGAGCAGTACTTC
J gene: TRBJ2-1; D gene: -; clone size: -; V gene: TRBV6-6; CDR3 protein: CASSYLEGAQGEQFF; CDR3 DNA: TGTGCCAGCAGTTACTTGGAGGGGGCGCAGGGTGAGCAGTTCTTC
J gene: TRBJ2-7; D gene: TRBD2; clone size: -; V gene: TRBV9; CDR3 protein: CASSRLARSSYEQYF; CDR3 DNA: TGTGCCAGCAGCAGACTAGCGAGGTCCTCCTACGAGCAGTACTTC
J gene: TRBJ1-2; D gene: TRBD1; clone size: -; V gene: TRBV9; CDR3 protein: CASSVDRTGGGKGYTF; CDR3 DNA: TGTGCCAGCAGCGTAGATCGGACAGGGGGCGGTAAGGGCTACACCTTC
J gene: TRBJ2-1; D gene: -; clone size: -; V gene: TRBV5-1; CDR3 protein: CASSLVSQLVSNEQFF; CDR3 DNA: TGCGCCAGCAGCTTGGTATCCCAACTAGTTTCCAATGAGCAGTTCTTC
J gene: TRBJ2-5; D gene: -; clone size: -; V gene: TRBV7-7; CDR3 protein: CASSLGQKTQETQYF; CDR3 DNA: TGTGCTAGCAGCTTAGGGCAGAAGACTCAAGAGACCCAGTACTTC
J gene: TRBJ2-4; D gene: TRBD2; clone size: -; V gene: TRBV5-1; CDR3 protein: CASSLLSGGLGVNIQYF; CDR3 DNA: TGCGCCAGCAGCTTGTTGAGCGGGGGGCTTGGTGTTAACATTCAGTACTTC
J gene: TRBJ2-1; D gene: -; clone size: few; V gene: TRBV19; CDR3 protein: CASREERASYNEQFF; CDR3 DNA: TGTGCCAGCCGCGAGGAGAGGGCTTCCTACAATGAGCAGTTCTTC
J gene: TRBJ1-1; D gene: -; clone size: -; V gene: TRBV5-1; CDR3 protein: CASTQSAGRYTEAFF; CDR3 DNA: TGCGCCAGCACCCAAAGCGCCGGCAGATACACTGAAGCTTTCTTT
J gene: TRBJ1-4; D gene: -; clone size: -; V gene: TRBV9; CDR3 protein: CASSVGSGGGRLFF; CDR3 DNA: TGTGCCAGCAGCGTAGGGTCTGGGGGCGGTAGACTGTTTTTT
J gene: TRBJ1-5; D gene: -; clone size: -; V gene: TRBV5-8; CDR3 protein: CASSFQQFVHQPQHF; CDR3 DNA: TGTGCCAGCAGCTTTCAACAGTTCGTTCATCAGCCCCAGCATTTT
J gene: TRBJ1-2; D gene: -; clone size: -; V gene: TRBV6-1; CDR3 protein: CASRERTAYGYTF; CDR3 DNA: TGTGCCAGCAGAGAGAGGACAGCCTATGGCTACACCTTC
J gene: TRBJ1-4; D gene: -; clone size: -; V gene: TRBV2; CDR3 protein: CASSENPREKLFF; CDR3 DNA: TGTGCCAGCAGTGAAAACCCGAGGGAAAAACTGTTTTTT
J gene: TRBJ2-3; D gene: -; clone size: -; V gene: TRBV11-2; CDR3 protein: CASSLRVQGLTQYF; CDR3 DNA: TGTGCCAGCAGCTTAAGGGTACAGGGTCTTACGCAGTATTTT
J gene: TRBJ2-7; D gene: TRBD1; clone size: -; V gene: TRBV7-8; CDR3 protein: CASRLNRDRVQYF; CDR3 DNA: TGTGCCAGCAGGCTAAACAGAGACAGGGTGCAGTACTTC
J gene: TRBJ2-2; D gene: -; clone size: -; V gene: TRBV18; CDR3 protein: CASSPYTNTGELFF; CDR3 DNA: TGTGCCAGCTCACCTTATACGAACACCGGGGAGCTGTTTTTT
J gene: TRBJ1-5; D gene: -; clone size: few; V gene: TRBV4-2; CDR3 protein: CASSHTDSLNQPQHF; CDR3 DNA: TGTGCCAGCAGCCACACCGACAGTCTAAATCAGCCCCAGCATTTT
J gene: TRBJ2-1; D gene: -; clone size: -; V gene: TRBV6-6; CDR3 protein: CASHRETNEQFF; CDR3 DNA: TGTGCCAGTCACAGGGAGACGAATGAGCAGTTCTTC
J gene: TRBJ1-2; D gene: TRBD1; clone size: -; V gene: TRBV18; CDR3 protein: CASSGLSTGGKVYGYTF; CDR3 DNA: TGTGCCAGCTCAGGACTTTCGACAGGGGGAAAAGTCTATGGCTACACCTTC
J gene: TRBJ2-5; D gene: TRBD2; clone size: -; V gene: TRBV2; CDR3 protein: CASKLERGVETQYF; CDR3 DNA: TGTGCCAGCAAATTGGAGCGGGGTGTGGAGACCCAGTACTTC
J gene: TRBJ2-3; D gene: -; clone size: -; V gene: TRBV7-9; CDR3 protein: CASSLHVAALTDTQYF; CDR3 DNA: TGTGCCAGCAGCTTACATGTAGCGGCCCTCACAGATACGCAGTATTTT
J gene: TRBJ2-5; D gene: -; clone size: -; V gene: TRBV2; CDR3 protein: CASKGGRQETQYF; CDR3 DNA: TGTGCCAGCAAGGGGGGGAGGCAAGAGACCCAGTACTTC
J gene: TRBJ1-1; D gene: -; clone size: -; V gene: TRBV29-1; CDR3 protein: CSARSGVGTEAFF; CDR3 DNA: TGCAGCGCCAGGTCCGGGGTGGGGACTGAAGCTTTCTTT
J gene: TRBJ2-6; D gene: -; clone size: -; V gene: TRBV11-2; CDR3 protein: CASSSLKTGPGANVLTF; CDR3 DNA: TGTGCCAGCAGCTCGCTGAAAACAGGGCCTGGGGCCAACGTCCTGACTTTC
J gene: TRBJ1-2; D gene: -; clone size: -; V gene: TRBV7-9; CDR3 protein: CSSRQNNYGYTF; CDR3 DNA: TGTTCCAGCAGGCAGAATAACTATGGCTACACCTTC
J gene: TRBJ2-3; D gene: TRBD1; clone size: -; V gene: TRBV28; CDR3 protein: CASSSQGAGTDTQYF; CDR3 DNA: TGTGCCAGCAGTTCGCAGGGGGCGGGCACAGATACGCAGTATTTT
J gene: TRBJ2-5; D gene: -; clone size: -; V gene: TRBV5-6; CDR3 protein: CASSLGGTETQYF; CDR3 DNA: TGTGCCAGCAGCTTGGGCGGGACGGAGACCCAGTACTTC
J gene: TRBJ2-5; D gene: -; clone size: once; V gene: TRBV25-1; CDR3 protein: CASSGFRGIQETQYF; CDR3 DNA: TGTGCCAGCAGTGGATTCCGTGGCATCCAAGAGACCCAGTACTTC
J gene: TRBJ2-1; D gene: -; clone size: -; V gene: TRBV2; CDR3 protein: CALLARYNEQFF; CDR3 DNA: TGTGCCTTACTCGCTAGGTACAATGAGCAGTTCTTC
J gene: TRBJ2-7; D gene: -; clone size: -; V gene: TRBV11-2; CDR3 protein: CASSYGQYYEQYF; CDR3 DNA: TGTGCCAGCAGCTATGGACAGTACTACGAGCAGTACTTC
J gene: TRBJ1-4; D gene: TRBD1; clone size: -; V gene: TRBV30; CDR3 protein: CAGRGRMATNEKLFF; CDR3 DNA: TGTGCCGGCAGGGGGCGGATGGCAACTAATGAAAAACTGTTTTTT
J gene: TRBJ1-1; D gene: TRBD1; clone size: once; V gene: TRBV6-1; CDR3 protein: CASSAQQGARRNTEAFF; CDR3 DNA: TGTGCCAGCAGTGCCCAACAGGGGGCGCGAAGGAACACTGAAGCTTTCTTT
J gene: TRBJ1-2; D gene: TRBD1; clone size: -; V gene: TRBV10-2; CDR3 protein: CASSLVPGTANGYTF; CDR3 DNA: TGCGCCAGCAGTTTGGTACCCGGGACAGCTAACGGCTACACCTTC
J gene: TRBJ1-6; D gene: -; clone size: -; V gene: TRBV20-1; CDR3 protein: CSARDAGDLHF; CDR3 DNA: TGCAGTGCTAGAGATGCGGGGGACCTCCACTTT
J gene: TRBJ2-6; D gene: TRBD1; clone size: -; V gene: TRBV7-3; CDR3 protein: CASSLYRDRGPGANVLTF; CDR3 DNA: TGTGCCAGCAGCTTATACCGGGACAGGGGGCCTGGGGCCAACGTCCTGACTTTC
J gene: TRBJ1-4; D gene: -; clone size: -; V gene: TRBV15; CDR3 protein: CATSTTSASVTNEKLFF; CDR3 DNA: TGTGCCACCAGCACAACTTCGGCGAGCGTTACTAATGAAAAACTGTTTTTT
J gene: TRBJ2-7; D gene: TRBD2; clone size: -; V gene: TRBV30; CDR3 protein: CAWSEKLGLAGEQYF; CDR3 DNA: TGTGCCTGGAGTGAGAAGCTCGGACTAGCGGGCGAGCAGTACTTC
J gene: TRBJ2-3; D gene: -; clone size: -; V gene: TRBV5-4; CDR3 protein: CASILQGDDTDTQYF; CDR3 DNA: TGTGCCAGCATACTCCAGGGCGATGACACAGATACGCAGTATTTT
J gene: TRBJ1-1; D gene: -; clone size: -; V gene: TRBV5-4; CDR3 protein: CASSLVRAQNTEAFF; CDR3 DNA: TGTGCCAGCAGCTTGGTCAGGGCCCAGAACACTGAAGCTTTCTTT
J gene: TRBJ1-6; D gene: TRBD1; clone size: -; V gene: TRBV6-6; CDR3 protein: CAITQGAGSPLHF; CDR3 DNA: TGTGCCATAACACAGGGGGCAGGTTCACCCCTCCACTTT
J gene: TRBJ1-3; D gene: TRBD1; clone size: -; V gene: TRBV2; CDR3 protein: CASSSGTGLGNTIYF; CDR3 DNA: TGTGCCAGCAGCTCCGGGACAGGGCTGGGAAACACCATATATTTT
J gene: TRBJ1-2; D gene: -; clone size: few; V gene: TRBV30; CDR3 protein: CAWDTNYGYTF; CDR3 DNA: TGTGCCTGGGACACTAACTATGGCTACACCTTC
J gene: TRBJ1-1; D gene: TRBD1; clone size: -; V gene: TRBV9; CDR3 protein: CASSVAGGVRRDTEAFF; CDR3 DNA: TGTGCCAGCAGCGTAGCAGGGGGAGTCCGTCGGGACACTGAAGCTTTCTTT
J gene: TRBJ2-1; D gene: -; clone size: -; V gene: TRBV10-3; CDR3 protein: CAISESRWSQDEQFF; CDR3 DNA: TGTGCCATCAGTGAGTCGAGATGGTCCCAAGATGAGCAGTTCTTC
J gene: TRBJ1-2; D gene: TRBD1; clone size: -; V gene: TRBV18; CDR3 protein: CASSPDRDYGYTF; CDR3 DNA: TGTGCCAGCTCACCAGACAGGGACTATGGCTACACCTTC
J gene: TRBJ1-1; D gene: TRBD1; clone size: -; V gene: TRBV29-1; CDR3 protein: CSVVDRGTEAFF; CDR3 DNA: TGCAGCGTCGTCGACAGGGGCACTGAAGCTTTCTTT
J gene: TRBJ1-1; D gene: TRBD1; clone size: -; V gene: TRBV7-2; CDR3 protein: CASKPTGMNTEAFF; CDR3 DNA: TGTGCCAGCAAACCGACAGGGATGAACACTGAAGCTTTCTTT
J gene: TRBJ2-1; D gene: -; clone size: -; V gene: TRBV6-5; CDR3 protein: CASSYSSGGYEQFF; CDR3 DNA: TGTGCCAGCAGTTACTCTTCCGGCGGTTATGAGCAGTTCTTC
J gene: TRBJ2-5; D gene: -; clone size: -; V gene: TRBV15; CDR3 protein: CATSRSSSGETQYF; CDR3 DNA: TGTGCCACCAGCAGGTCATCCTCGGGAGAGACCCAGTACTTC